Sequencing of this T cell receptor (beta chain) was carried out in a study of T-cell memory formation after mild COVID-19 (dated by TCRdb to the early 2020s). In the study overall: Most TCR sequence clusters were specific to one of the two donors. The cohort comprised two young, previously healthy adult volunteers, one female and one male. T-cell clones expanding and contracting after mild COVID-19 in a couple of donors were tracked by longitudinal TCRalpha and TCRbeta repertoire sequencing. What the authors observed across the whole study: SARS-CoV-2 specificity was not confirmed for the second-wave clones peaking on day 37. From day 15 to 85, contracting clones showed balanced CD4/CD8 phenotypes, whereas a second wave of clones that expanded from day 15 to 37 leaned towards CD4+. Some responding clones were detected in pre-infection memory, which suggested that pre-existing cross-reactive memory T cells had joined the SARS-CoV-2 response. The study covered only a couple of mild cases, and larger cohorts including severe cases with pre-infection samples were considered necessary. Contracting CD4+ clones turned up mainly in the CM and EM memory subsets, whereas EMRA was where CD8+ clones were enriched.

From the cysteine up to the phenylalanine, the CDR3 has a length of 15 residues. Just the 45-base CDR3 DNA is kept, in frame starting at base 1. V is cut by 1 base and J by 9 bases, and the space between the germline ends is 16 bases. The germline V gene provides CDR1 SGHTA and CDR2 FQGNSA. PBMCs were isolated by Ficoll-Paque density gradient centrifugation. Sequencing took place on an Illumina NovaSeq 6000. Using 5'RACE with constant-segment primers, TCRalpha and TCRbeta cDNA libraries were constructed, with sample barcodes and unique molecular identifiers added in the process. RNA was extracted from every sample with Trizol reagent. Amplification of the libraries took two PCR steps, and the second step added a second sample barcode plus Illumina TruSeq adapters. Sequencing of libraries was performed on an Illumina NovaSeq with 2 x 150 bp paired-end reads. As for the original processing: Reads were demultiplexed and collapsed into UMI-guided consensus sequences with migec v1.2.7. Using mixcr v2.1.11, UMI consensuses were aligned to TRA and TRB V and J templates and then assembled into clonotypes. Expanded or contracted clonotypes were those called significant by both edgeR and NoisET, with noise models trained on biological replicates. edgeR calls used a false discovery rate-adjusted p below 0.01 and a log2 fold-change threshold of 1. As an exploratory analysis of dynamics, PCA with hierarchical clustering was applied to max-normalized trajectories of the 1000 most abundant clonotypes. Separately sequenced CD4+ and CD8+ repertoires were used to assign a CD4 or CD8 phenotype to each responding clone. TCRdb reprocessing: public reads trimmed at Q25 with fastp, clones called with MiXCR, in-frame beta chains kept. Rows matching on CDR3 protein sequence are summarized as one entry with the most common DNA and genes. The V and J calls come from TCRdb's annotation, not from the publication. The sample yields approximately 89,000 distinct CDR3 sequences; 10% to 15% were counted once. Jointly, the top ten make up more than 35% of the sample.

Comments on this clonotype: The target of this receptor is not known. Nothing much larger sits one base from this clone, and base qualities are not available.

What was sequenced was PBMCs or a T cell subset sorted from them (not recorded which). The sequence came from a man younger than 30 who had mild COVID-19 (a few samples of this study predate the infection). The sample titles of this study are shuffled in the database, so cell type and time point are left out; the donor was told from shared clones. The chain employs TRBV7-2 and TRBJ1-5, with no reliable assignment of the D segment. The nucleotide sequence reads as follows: TGTGCCAGCAGCTTAGTGGCAGGTACCTCGAGGCCCCAGCATTTT. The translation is CASSLVAGTSRPQHF.